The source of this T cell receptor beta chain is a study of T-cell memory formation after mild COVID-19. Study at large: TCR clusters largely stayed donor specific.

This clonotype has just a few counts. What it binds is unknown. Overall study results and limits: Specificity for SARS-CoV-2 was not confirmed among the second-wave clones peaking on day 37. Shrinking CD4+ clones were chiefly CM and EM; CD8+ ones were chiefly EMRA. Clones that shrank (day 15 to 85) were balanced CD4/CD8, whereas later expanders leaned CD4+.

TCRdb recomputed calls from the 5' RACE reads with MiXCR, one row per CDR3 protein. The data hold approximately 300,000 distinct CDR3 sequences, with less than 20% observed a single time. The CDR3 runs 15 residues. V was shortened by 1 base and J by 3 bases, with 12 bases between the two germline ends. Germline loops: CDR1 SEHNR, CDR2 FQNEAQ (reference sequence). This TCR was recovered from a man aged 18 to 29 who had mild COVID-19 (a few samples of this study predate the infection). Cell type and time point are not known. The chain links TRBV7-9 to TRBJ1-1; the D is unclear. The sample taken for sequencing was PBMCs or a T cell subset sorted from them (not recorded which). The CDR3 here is CASSLVRIRDTEAFF. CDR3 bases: TGTGCCAGCAGCTTAGTGAGGATTCGAGACACTGAAGCTTTCTTT. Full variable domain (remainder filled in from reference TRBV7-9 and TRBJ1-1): DTGVSQNPRHKITKRGQNVTFRCDPISEHNRLYWYRQTLGQGPEFLTYFQNEAQLEKSRLLSDRFSAERPKGSFSTLEIQRTEQGDSAMYLCASSLVRIRDTEAFFGQGTRLTVV.